The present TCR beta chain was sequenced within a study of T cells in Graves' hyperthyroidism and ophthalmopathy (dated by TCRdb to 2018 to 2020). With regard to the full study: Peripheral blood samples were taken at the time of initial diagnosis, prior to any treatment. TCR V-J signatures able to tell the groups apart were searched for in a discovery cohort of 90 to 100 patients, of whom fewer than 45 had Graves' ophthalmopathy and around 56 had stable Graves' hyperthyroidism. After sampling, hyperthyroidism patients received methimazole starting at 30 mg daily, and ophthalmopathy patients received high-dose intravenous methylprednisolone. In six Graves' hyperthyroidism patients, the study also compared T-cell repertoires from thyroid tissue with T-cell repertoires from blood. The approximately 90 discovery patients were randomly split 7:3 into training and test sets. According to the paper, TCR Vbeta CDR3 sequencing was carried out on about 140 peripheral blood samples, which came from approximately 41 ophthalmopathy, around 75 hyperthyroidism and some 17 progressor patients. Prospective prediction of ophthalmopathy was tested in an independent validation cohort consisting of 18 hyperthyroidism patients and around 16 patients who later progressed to ophthalmopathy. The full study reports these points: In cross-validation, a model built on a 13 V-J signature told ophthalmopathy apart from stable hyperthyroidism with just under 90% sensitivity and 81% to 82% specificity, and in testing the same model reached 80%/75%. Blood samples also contained most of the expanded thyroid clonotypes (frequency above 0.001), which suggests that blood repertoires may reflect thyroid immune responses. In validation, progression to ophthalmopathy was predicted by the model with nearly 71% sensitivity and 72% to 80% specificity, a median of approximately 6.5 months before onset. Sample size was not statistically predetermined, and blinding of investigators to group allocation was not performed.

The table lists this clonotype with many counts. It has no known antigen specificity. No clone much larger than this one lies a single base away; base qualities are absent. Stable Graves' hyperthyroidism was defined as the absence of progression to ophthalmopathy over 18 months of follow-up. Hyperthyroidism patients were newly diagnosed, had a disease duration of under 2 months, and were aged 18 to 65 years. Patients with uncontrolled infections, other autoimmune diseases, pregnancy or lactation were excluded. Diagnoses were based on clinical symptoms, serum thyroxine and TRAb, thyroid ultrasound and orbital computed tomography. PBMCs were separated from roughly 10 ml of fresh peripheral blood using Ficoll-Paque density gradient centrifugation. Trizol reagent was used to extract total RNA, and RNA quality was then checked on an Agilent 2100 Bioanalyzer. The TCR beta CDR3 regions were amplified from the RNA transcripts. The TCR CDR3 was subjected to a first round of RT-PCR using the HTBI primer set and the Qiagen OneStep RT-PCR kit. Libraries were constructed in a second round of multiplex PCR, after which size selection and purification were performed. Paired-end sequencing of the libraries was performed with 100 bp reads on an Illumina HiSeq2000. The authors processed their data as follows. Raw data were processed with SOAPnuke, discarding reads with adapters, uncalled bases, mean Phred below 15, or no exact constant-primer or identifier match. High-quality paired reads were merged using COPE v1.2.5, and each unique nucleotide sequence was defined as a clonotype. Clonotypes were aligned to IMGT TRBV, TRBD and TRBJ reference segments using MiTCR v1.1. Only V-J combinations with frequency above 0.0001, covering 99% to 99.2% of repertoires, were analysed. A TCS score was defined as the ratio between F50 (clonal expansion) and ExV (chaos), using BLOSUM62-based TCRdist between CDR3 peptides within each V-J. Welch's t-statistics and random forest reduced roughly 500 V-J features to 10 to 15, which were used in a naive Bayes classifier (R e1071). Clones were called with MiXCR by TCRdb after fastp trimmed the public reads at Q25, and only in-frame beta chains were retained. For every CDR3 protein sequence, its rows merge into one entry that carries the most common genes and DNA. These V and J calls rely on TCRdb rather than the paper's analysis. In all, the sample holds hundreds of thousands of distinct CDR3 sequences, and roughly 15% of those were seen once. Jointly, the top ten make up 3.8% of the sample.

V is pared back by 5 bases and J by 4 bases, with 8 bases lying between the germline termini. Sequences SEHNR (CDR1) and FQNEAQ (CDR2) are obtained from the germline V gene (reference sequence). The CDR3 sequence holds 12 residues, the cysteine and phenylalanine included. CDR3 DNA only is kept here, 36 bases in frame from base 1. Sequenced input: blood. The source is a woman aged 25 to 39 with Graves' hyperthyroidism. The sequence links TRBV7-9 to TRBJ2-5; a confident D gene designation cannot be given. The CDR3 region has the sequence CASSRKGETQYF. Read as DNA, the sequence is TGTGCCAGCAGCCGAAAGGGAGAGACCCAGTACTTC.